A selection of T cell receptor beta chains follows, all from one sample in a study of human T cells and chemical hapten exposure. MiXCR was run by TCRdb on the RACE reads, yielding one entry per CDR3 protein. Among approximately 80,000 distinct CDR3 sequences listed, 6% to 9% were seen once. The sample in question was whole blood, obtained in connection with sensitization to the hapten diphenylcyclopropenone (DPC). The receptors were gathered from a woman aged 25 to 39 with alopecia areata. Some clones in this sample may be carry-over from other donors' samples. Both conserved end residues are part of each CDR3. Each record gives: CDR3 protein, V gene, D gene, J gene, CDR3 length. D genes are given only for firm matches.

CSARRSEGGDEQYF	TRBV20-1	.	TRBJ2-7	14
CACGPQVNQPQHF	TRBV6-6	.	TRBJ1-5	13
CASSLQGTEAFF	TRBV12-3/TRBV12-4	.	TRBJ1-1	12
CASSLRSSREQYF	TRBV3-1	.	TRBJ2-7	13
CAFREETQYF	TRBV21-1	.	TRBJ2-5	10
CASSSTPNYGYTF	TRBV7-9	.	TRBJ1-2	13
CASSRKRYEQPLYEQYF	TRBV4-2	.	TRBJ2-7	17
CASRRDPTGPYEQYF	TRBV5-4	.	TRBJ2-7	15
CASSRLETQGIRLAKNIQYF	TRBV18	.	TRBJ2-4	20
CASKWLRDNNSPLHF	TRBV3-1	.	TRBJ1-6	15
CSGLGGTEAFF	TRBV29-1	.	TRBJ1-1	11
CASTFGDRTANYGYTF	TRBV5-1	.	TRBJ1-2	16
CASSWGQGGKDGYTF	TRBV6-5	TRBD1	TRBJ1-2	15
CATRWGNTEAFF	TRBV6-5	.	TRBJ1-1	12
CASSSGTGVMGDTQYF	TRBV27	TRBD1	TRBJ2-3	16
CSARGFAGETQYF	TRBV20-1	.	TRBJ2-5	13
CASSWTGVTEAFF	TRBV7-2	TRBD1	TRBJ1-1	13
CAISEPGGAYEQYF	TRBV10-3	.	TRBJ2-7	14
CSVLRDQDQFGYTF	TRBV29-1	.	TRBJ1-2	14
CASQSPRSVNTEAFF	TRBV12-3/TRBV12-4	.	TRBJ1-1	15
CASSLEVGSPPLHF	TRBV5-4	.	TRBJ1-6	14
CATQQGAEAFF	TRBV6-5	TRBD1	TRBJ1-1	11
CASSYGGPKGTEAFF	TRBV6-6	.	TRBJ1-1	15
CASSDNRGGLEKLFF	TRBV6-1	TRBD1	TRBJ1-4	15
CASSPRFGGEETQYF	TRBV12-3/TRBV12-4	.	TRBJ2-5	15
CAISDRQDQPQHF	TRBV10-3	.	TRBJ1-5	13
CASSDPGANVLTF	TRBV12-3/TRBV12-4	.	TRBJ2-6	13
CASRAKSNTYNYGYTF	TRBV21-1	.	TRBJ1-2	16
CASSSGLSLAGETQYF	TRBV5-1	.	TRBJ2-5	16
CASSLDTDGYTF	TRBV6-6	.	TRBJ1-2	12
CASSYGQGAGAEAFF	TRBV5-1	TRBD1	TRBJ1-1	15
CASNWEGYNEQFF	TRBV12-3/TRBV12-4	.	TRBJ2-1	13